The entry below describes one TCR beta chain. This clone has a single count. Its binding antigen is unknown. Nothing much larger sits one base from this clone, and base qualities are not available. TCRbeta CDR3 regions were amplified from genomic DNA using the immunoSEQ Assay, a bias-controlled multiplex PCR. The authors' analysis ran thus. The number of nucleated cells in each sample was estimated from the amplification of reference gene primers within the assay. To quantify the absolute abundance of each unique TCRbeta CDR3 rearrangement, sequence reads were collapsed and filtered. Productive Simpson clonality was computed per sample as the square root of Simpson's diversity index over productive rearrangements. The table was pulled from immuneACCESS by TCRdb, which kept in-frame rearrangements only. Such tables lose some clones; where checked, under half of the loss comes from unresolved V genes, and the rest has no known cause. V and J calls plus clone size are reproduced from that table; the DNA served to infer D and trimming. For this sample there are fewer than 80,000 clones; 82% appear just once. The ten largest clones capture around 10% of the sample.

There are 14 amino acids in the CDR3, from cysteine to phenylalanine inclusive. The DNA shown is the 42-base CDR3, in frame from base 1. Trimming costs V 0 bases and J 4 bases, and their ends lie 9 bases apart. From a lookup of the germline V gene, CDR1 and CDR2 are MNHNS and SASEGT. These data are taken from a study of blood T cell repertoires in COVID-19 (dated by TCRdb to the early 2020s). Turning to the overall study: Samples covering the acute and convalescent phases of COVID-19 were provided by collaborators in the United States, Italy and Spain. The prospective study material was composed of cDNA or gDNA derived from T cells, B-cell-depleted T cells, or PBMCs. The dataset comprised deeply sampled blood TCRbeta repertoires from subjects exposed to, actively infected with, or recovered from COVID-19. The repertoires were made available in a free public database intended to serve as a resource for research on the immune response to SARS-CoV-2. The samples were drawn from the first 160 participants of the ongoing ImmuneRACE study and from over 950 subjects provided by 6 global collaborators. Nearly every sample came with metadata listing a de-identified subject ID, COVID-19 status, age in years and sex. Where available, HLA class I and class II types were obtained from metadata supplied by the sample provider rather than from assay-based typing.

The full study reports these points: The amount of clinical and demographic metadata varied by source and participant and was provided uncurated.

Each collaborating institution followed its own protocols to collect whole blood in K2EDTA tubes. Collaborator samples were shipped for TCRbeta analysis as frozen whole blood, isolated PBMCs, or DNA extracted from either sample type. The specimen sequenced was peripheral blood. The sequence joins TRBV6-1 to TRBJ2-5; the D gene cannot be named for sure. This TCR was sampled from an elderly woman with acute or convalescent COVID-19. The bases are TGTGCCAGCAGTGAAGCTGGGCTAATAGAGACCCAGTACTTC. Its amino acids are CASSEAGLIETQYF.